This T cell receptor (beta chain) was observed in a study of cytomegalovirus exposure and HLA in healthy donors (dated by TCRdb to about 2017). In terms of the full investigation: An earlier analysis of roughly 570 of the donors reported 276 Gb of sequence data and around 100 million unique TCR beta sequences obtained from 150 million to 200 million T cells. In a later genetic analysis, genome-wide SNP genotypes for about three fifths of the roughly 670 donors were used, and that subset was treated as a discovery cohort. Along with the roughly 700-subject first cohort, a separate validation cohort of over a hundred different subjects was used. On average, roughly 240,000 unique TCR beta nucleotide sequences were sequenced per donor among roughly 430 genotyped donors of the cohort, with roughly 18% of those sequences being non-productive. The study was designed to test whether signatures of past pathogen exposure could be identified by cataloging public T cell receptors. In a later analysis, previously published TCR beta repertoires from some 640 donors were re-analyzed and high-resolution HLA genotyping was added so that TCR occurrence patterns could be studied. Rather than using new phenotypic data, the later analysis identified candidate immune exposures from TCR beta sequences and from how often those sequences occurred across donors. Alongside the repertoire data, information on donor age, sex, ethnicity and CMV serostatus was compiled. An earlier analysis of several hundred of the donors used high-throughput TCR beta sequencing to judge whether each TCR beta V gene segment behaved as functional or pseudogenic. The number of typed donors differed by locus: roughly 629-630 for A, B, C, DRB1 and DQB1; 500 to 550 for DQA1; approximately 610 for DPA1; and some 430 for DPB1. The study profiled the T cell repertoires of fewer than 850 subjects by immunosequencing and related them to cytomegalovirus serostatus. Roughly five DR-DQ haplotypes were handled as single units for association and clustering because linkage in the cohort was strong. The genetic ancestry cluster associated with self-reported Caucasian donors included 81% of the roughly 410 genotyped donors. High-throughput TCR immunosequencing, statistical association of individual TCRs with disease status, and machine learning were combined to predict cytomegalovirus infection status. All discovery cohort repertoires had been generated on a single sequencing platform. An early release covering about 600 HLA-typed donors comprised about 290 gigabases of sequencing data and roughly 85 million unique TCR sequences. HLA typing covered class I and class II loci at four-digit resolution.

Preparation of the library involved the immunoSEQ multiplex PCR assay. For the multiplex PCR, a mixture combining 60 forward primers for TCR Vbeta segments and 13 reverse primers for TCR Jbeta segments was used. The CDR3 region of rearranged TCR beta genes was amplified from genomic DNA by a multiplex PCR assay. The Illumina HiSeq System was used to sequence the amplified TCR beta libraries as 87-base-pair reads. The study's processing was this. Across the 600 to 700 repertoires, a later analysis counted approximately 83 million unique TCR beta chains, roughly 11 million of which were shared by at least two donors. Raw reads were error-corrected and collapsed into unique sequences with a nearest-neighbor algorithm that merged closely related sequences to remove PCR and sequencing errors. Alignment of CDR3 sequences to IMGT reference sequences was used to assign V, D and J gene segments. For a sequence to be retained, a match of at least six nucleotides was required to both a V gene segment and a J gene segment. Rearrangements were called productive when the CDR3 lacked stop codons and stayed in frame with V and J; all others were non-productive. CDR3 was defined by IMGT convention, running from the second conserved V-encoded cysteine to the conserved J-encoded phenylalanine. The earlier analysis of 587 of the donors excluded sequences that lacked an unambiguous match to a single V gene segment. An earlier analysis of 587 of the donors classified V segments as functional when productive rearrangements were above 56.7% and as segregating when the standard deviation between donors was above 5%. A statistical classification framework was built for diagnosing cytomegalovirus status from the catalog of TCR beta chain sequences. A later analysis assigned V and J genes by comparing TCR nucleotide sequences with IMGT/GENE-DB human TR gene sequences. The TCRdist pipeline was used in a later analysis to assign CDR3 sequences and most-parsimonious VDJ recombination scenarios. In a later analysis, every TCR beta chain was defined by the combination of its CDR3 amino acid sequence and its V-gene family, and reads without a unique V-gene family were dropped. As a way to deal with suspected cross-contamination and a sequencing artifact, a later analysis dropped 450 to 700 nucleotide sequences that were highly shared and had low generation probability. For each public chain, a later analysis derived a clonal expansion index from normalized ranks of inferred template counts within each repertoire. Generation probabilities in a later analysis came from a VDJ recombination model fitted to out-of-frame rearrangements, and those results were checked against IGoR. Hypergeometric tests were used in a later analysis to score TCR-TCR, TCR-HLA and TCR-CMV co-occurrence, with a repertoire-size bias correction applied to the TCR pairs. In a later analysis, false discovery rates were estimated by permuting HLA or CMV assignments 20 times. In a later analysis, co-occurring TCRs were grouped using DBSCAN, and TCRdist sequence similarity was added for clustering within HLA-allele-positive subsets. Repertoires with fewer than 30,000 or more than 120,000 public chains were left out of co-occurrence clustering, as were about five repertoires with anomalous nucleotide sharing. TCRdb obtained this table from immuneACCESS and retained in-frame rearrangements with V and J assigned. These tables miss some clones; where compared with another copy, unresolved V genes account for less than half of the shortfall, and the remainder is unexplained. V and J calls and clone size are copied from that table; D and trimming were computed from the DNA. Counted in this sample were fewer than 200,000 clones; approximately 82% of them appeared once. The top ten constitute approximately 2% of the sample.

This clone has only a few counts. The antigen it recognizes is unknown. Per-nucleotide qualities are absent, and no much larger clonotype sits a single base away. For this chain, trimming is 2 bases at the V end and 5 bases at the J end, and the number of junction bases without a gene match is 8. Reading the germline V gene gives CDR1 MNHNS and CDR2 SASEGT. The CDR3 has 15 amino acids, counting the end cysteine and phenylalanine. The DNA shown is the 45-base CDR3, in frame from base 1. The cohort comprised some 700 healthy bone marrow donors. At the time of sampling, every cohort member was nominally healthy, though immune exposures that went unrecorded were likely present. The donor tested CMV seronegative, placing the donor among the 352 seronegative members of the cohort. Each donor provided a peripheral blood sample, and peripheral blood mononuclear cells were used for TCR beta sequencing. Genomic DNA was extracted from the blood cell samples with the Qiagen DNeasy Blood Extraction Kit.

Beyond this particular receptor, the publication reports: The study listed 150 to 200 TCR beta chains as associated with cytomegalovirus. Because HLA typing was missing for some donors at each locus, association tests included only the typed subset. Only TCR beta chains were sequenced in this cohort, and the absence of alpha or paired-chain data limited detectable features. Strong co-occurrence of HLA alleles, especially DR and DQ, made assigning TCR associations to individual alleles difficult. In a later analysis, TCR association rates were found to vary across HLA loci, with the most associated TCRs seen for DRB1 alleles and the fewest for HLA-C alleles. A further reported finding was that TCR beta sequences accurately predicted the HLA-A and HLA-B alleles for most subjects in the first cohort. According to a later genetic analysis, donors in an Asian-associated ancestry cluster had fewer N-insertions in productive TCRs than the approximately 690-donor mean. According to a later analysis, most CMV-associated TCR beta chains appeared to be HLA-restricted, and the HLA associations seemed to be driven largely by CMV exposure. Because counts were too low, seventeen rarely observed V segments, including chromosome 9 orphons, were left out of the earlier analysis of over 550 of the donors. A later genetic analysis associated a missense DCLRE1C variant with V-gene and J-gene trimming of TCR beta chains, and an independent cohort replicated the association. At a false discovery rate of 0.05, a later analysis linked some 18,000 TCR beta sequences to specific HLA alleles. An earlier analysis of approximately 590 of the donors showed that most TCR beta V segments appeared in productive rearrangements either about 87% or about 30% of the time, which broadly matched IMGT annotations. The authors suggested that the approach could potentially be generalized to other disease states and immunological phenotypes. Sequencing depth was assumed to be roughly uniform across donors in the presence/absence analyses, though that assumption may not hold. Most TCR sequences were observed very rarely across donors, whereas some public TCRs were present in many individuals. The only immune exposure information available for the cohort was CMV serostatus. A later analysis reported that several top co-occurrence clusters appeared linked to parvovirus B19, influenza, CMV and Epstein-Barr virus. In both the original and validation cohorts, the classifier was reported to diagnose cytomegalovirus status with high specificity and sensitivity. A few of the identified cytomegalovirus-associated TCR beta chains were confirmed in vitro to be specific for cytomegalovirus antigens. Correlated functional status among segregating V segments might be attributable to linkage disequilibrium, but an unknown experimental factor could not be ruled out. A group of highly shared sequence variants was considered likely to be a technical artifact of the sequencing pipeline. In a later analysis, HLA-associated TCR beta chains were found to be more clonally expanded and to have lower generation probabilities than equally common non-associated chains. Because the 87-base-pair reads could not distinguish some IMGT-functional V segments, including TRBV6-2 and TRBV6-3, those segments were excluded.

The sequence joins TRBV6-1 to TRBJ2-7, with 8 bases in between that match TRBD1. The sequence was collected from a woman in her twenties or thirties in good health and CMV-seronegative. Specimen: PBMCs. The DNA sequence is TGTGCCAGCAGTGAACTCCCCGACAGGGGTGACGAGCAGTACTTC. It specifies CASSELPDRGDEQYF.